Below are 32 T cell receptor beta chains sequenced from a single sample in a study of PD-L1 blockade in urothelial cancer. Time point: peripheral blood 6 weeks after treatment start. The data were produced by immunoSEQ multiplex PCR, yet TCRdb's version contains in-frame clones alone and is incomplete. Of about 110,000 clones in the sample, approximately 90% were seen once. Source: PBMCs, taken around atezolizumab (anti-PD-L1) treatment. These receptors were collected from a man in his 60s with urothelial cancer.

The V call is TRBV4-2, the J call TRBJ1-6; possible D gene TRBD1, 6 bases. The V gene lost 4 bases and the J gene lost 4 bases, with 8 bases spanning the gap. The length of the CDR3 is 14 residues. Germline V CDR1 and CDR2: LGHNA, YNFKEQ. The CDR3 region has the DNA TGTGCCAGCAGCCTACAGGGTTATAATTCACCCCTCCACTTT. It encodes CASSLQGYNSPLHF.

The table lists this clone with a count of one. This chain joins TRBV30 and TRBJ1-5; D remains ambiguous. The CDR3 totals 13 residues. Germline values: CDR1 GTSNPN, CDR2 SVGIG (reference sequence). Trimming removed 0 bases from V and 2 bases from J, with 5 bases in between. The CDR3 reads CAWSVAGNQPQHF. CDR3 nucleotide sequence: TGTGCCTGGAGTGTAGCCGGCAATCAGCCCCAGCATTTT.

The V call is TRBV2, the J call TRBJ1-2, with D unclear. V gave up 2 bases and J gave up 4 bases, with 8 bases separating them. CDR3 size: 13 residues. CDR1 is SNHLY, CDR2 FYNNEI, per germline. CDR3 residues: CASSELSGYGYTF. The CDR3 nucleotides read TGTGCCAGCAGTGAATTGTCAGGCTATGGCTACACCTTC. The variable domain in full, with the rest retrieved from reference TRBV2 and TRBJ1-2, is EPEVTQTPSHQVTQMGQEVILRCVPISNHLYFYWYRQILGQKVEFLVSFYNNEISEKSEIFDDQFSVERPDGSNFTLKIRSTKLEDSAMYFCASSELSGYGYTFGSGTRLTVV.

This chain uses TRBV30 with TRBJ1-3; 7 positions agree with TRBD1. The CDR3 extends over 18 amino acids. V shed 2 bases, J shed 0 bases, and the junction held 13 bases outside the gene matches. The germline CDR1 and CDR2 sequences are GTSNPN and SVGIG (reference sequence). The CDR3 DNA reads TGTGCCTGGAGTCCGTCCATCGAGACAGGGCGCTCTGGAAACACCATATATTTT. Protein sequence: CAWSPSIETGRSGNTIYF.

The rearrangement uses TRBV5-1 and TRBJ2-5; 9 bases are shared with TRBD2. With V trimmed by 0 bases and J by 5 bases, 8 bases remained unmatched. CDR1 is SGHRS and CDR2 is YFSETQ in the germline V gene. This CDR3 has 16 residues. Written as DNA, the CDR3 is TGCGCCAGCAGCTTGGTGGGGCGGGGGGGCCACGAGACCCAGTACTTC. Its protein is CASSLVGRGGHETQYF.

The chain couples TRBV4-3 to TRBJ1-5, with D uncertain. V dropped 0 bases and J dropped 0 bases, with 6 bases sitting between them. Germline CDR1 reads LGHNA; CDR2 reads YSLEER. CDR3 length equals 15 residues. The CDR3 region is CASSQDFLSNQPQHF. The CDR3 DNA follows: TGCGCCAGCAGCCAAGATTTCCTTAGCAATCAGCCCCAGCATTTT.

The chain recombines TRBV28 with TRBJ2-3; 8 bases map to TRBD2. The CDR3 has 15 amino acids. Looked up from germline, CDR1 is MDHEN and CDR2 is SYDVKM. V trimming: 3 bases; J trimming: 5 bases; junction bases outside the gene matches: 7. Here the CDR3 DNA reads TGTGCCAGCAGTTTCCTTCGGGGGGGGATAGATACGCAGTATTTT. Translation gives CASSFLRGGIDTQYF.

The V and J genes are TRBV19 and TRBJ2-2, with a weak D call TRBD1 (5 bases). CDR3 length: 15 amino acids. The V end was cut by 4 bases, the J end by 1 base, with 10 bases between. Germline CDR1 is LNHDA and CDR2 is SQIVND (reference sequence). The CDR3 bases are TGTGCCAGTAGTACTGGGGCAGGGAACACCGGGGAGCTGTTTTTT. The encoded protein is CASSTGAGNTGELFF.

This chain uses TRBV11-2 with TRBJ2-5; possibly TRBD1 for D (6 bases). This CDR3 contains 14 residues. CDR1 is SGHAT, CDR2 FQNNGV, per germline. V shed 6 bases and J shed 4 bases, with 15 bases lying between them. CDR3 nucleotides: TGTGCCAGCAGACCAGGTGGGGGCGTAGAGACCCAGTACTTC. Translating it yields CASRPGGGVETQYF.

The chain uses TRBV6-5 and TRBJ2-2; D uncertain. Germline V CDR1 and CDR2: MNHEY, SVGAGI. V shed 7 bases and J shed 5 bases, with 5 bases lying between them. The CDR3 consists of 11 residues. CDR3 DNA: TGTGCCAGCAAAGCGACCGGGGAGCTGTTTTTT. Protein sequence: CASKATGELFF.

The V gene is TRBV30, the J gene TRBJ2-7; 7 nucleotides align to TRBD1. V shed 3 bases and J 3 bases; nucleotides not matched to a gene: 5. The CDR3 is 13 amino acids. Germline lookup yields CDR1 GTSNPN and CDR2 SVGIG (reference sequence). CDR3 DNA sequence: TGTGCCTGGAGCCGAAGGGGGCTCTACGAGCAGTACTTC. This codes for CAWSRRGLYEQYF.

V is TRBV6-5 and J is TRBJ2-3, with TRBD2 as a possible D gene (5 bases). Germline V gene sequence: CDR1 MNHEY, CDR2 SVGAGI. This CDR3 spans 13 amino acids. The V gene lost 7 bases and the J gene lost 4 bases, with 12 bases spanning the gap. The CDR3 DNA follows: TGTGCCAGCAACTCACTAGATGCAGATACGCAGTATTTT. It specifies CASNSLDADTQYF.

The chain is built from TRBV7-3 and TRBJ2-3; D possibly corresponds to TRBD1 (5 bases). CDR3 length equals 14 residues. Trimming took 3 bases from V and 0 from J, leaving 7 bases between them. Germline CDR1 reads SGHTA; CDR2 reads FQGTGA. DNA of the CDR3: TGTGCCAGCAGCTTTGGGGCTAGCACAGATACGCAGTATTTT. It is translated as CASSFGASTDTQYF.

CDR3 region: CASSPLAGAYGEQFF. The CDR3 DNA reads TGTGCCAGCAGCCCTTTAGCGGGAGCTTACGGTGAGCAGTTCTTC. V gene TRBV7-2 combines with J gene TRBJ2-1; 9 bases are a match to TRBD2. The CDR3 has 15 residues. V shed 5 bases and J 9 bases; nucleotides not matched to a gene: 11. Germline V gene lookup returns CDR1 SGHTA and CDR2 FQGNSA. Full variable domain (remainder filled in from reference TRBV7-2 and TRBJ2-1): GAGVSQSPSNKVTEKGKDVELRCDPISGHTALYWYRQSLGQGLEFLIYFQGNSAPDKSGLPSDRFSAERTGGSVSTLTIQRTQQEDSAVYLCASSPLAGAYGEQFFGPGTRLTVL.

This rearrangement joins TRBV7-6 to TRBJ2-5; D gene ambiguous. The CDR3 has 14 amino acids. V was shortened by 2 bases and J by 3 bases, with 10 bases between the two germline ends. Germline CDR1 is SGHVS and CDR2 is FNYEAQ. CDR3 in amino acids: CASSLSVLEETQYF. The CDR3 DNA reads as TGTGCCAGCAGCTTATCGGTGCTAGAAGAGACCCAGTACTTC.

This chain connects TRBV2 to TRBJ1-5; no clear D gene. Trimming removed 4 bases from V and 1 base from J, with 8 bases in between. From germline, CDR1 is SNHLY and CDR2 FYNNEI. The CDR3 covers 14 residues. The CDR3 DNA is TGTGCCAGCAGTGGAGGGATGAGCAATCAGCCCCAGCATTTT. Amino acid sequence: CASSGGMSNQPQHF.

The chain couples TRBV28 to TRBJ2-4, with no clear D. This CDR3 contains 15 residues. V shed 5 bases and J shed 0 bases, with 11 bases lying between them. CDR1 is MDHEN, CDR2 SYDVKM, per germline. The CDR3 protein is CASSPRSIAKNIQYF. The CDR3 coding sequence is TGTGCCAGCAGTCCCCGGTCCATAGCCAAAAACATTCAGTACTTC.

This clone appeared a single time. The chain is built from TRBV5-1 and TRBJ2-7, with TRBD2 identical over 9 bases. Germline V CDR1 and CDR2: SGHRS, YFSETQ. The CDR3 loop spans 15 amino acids. The trim removed 6 bases at V and 4 bases at J, leaving 11 bases unmatched. CDR3 amino acids: CASILWAAGGYEQYF. In nucleotides, the CDR3 is TGCGCCAGCATCCTGTGGGCTGCGGGAGGGTACGAGCAGTACTTC.

The chain recombines TRBV10-3 with TRBJ2-3; 10 bases are a match to TRBD1. The CDR3 is 15 residues long. After removal of 7 bases from V and 2 bases from J, the junction contained 6 bases not matched to a gene. Germline CDR1 is ENHRY and CDR2 is SYGVKD. The CDR3 loop reads CAIKSGQGLTDTQYF. CDR3 nucleotides: TGTGCCATCAAGTCGGGACAGGGGCTCACAGATACGCAGTATTTT.

J is TRBJ2-1 and V is TRBV29-1; 7 positions match TRBD2. CDR1 is SQVTM and CDR2 is ANQGSEA in the germline V gene. After removal of 7 bases from V and 9 bases from J, the junction contained 12 bases not matched to a gene. The CDR3 is made up of 13 amino acids. In DNA, the CDR3 is TGCAGCGCCGTGAGTGGGAGGGGACGTGAGCAGTTCTTC. Translated: CSAVSGRGREQFF.

The chain has TRBV2 and TRBJ2-7, with 11 bases fitting TRBD2. Germline lookup yields CDR1 SNHLY and CDR2 FYNNEI. V lost 6 bases and J lost 0; bases outside the gene matches: 1. This CDR3 contains 14 residues. This CDR3 is CASSGLAGSYEQYF. The DNA for the CDR3 is TGTGCCAGCAGCGGACTAGCGGGCTCCTACGAGCAGTACTTC.

The chain has TRBV6-6 and TRBJ1-3, with D perhaps TRBD1 (6 bases). Germline V gene sequence: CDR1 MNHNY, CDR2 SVGAGI (reference sequence). V was shortened by 2 bases and J by 0 bases, with 8 bases between the two germline ends. The CDR3 sequence is 15 residues long. This CDR3 reads CASSYTGSSGNTIYF. CDR3 bases: TGTGCCAGCAGTTACACAGGGAGCTCTGGAAACACCATATATTTT.

The genes are TRBV7-6 and TRBJ2-5; no firm D call. The length of the CDR3 is 15 residues. V was cut by 5 bases and J by 1 base, with 14 bases left in between. Germline-derived CDR1 and CDR2 are SGHVS and FNYEAQ. CDR3 coding DNA: TGTGCCAGCAGCCCCCTCGGAGATATCCAAGAGACCCAGTACTTC. This codes for CASSPLGDIQETQYF. The full variable domain, in which reference TRBV7-6 and TRBJ2-5 provide the parts outside the CDR3, is GAGVSQSPRYKVTKRGQDVALRCDPISGHVSLYWYRQALGQGPEFLTYFNYEAQQDKSGLPNDRFSAERPEGSISTLTIQRTEQRDSAMYRCASSPLGDIQETQYFGPGTRLLVL.

The rearrangement joins TRBV7-9 to TRBJ1-3; 9 bases map to TRBD1. After removal of 5 bases from V and 11 bases from J, the junction contained 7 bases not matched to a gene. Germline V lookup: CDR1 SEHNR, CDR2 FQNEAQ (reference sequence). The CDR3 has 13 residues. The CDR3 sequence: CASSLEQGAAIYF. Here the CDR3 DNA reads TGTGCCAGCAGCCTGGAACAGGGGGCTGCCATATATTTT.

The chain uses TRBV7-8 and TRBJ1-1; D unresolved. This CDR3 has 15 residues. Germline V gene sequence: CDR1 SGHVS, CDR2 FQNEAQ. Trimming removed 4 bases at V and 0 bases at J, with 12 bases between. The CDR3 is CASSSGLGMNTEAFF. The CDR3 DNA reads as TGTGCCAGCAGCTCCGGACTGGGCATGAACACTGAAGCTTTCTTT.

This clone was detected only once. J is TRBJ2-2 and V is TRBV19, with a tentative D call TRBD2 (6 bases). The germline V gene has CDR1 LNHDA and CDR2 SQIVND (reference sequence). The germline V and J ends were trimmed by 8 bases and 1 base, with 11 bases remaining between them. This CDR3 region has 14 residues. DNA for the CDR3: TGTGCCAGTGGCGTAGCGGTGAACACCGGGGAGCTGTTTTTT. Its translation is CASGVAVNTGELFF.

The chain employs TRBV30 and TRBJ2-2, with TRBD1 as a possible D gene (5 bases). Germline lookup yields CDR1 GTSNPN and CDR2 SVGIG (reference sequence). CDR3 size: 13 residues. V lost 5 bases to trimming and J lost 1 base, with 8 bases between them. CDR3 DNA sequence: TGTGCCTGGCGCGGACAGAACACCGGGGAGCTGTTTTTT. This codes for CAWRGQNTGELFF. The full variable domain, completed using reference TRBV30 and TRBJ2-2, is SQTIHQWPATLVQPVGSPLSLECTVEGTSNPNLYWYRQAAGRGLQLLFYSVGIGQISSEVPQNLSASRPQDRQFILSSKKLLLSDSGFYLCAWRGQNTGELFFGEGSRLTVL.

V is TRBV20-1 and J is TRBJ2-7; D unresolved. This CDR3 comprises 11 residues. CDR1 and CDR2 (germline): DFQATT, SNEGSKA (reference sequence). CDR3 residues: CSTGFTYEQYF. The CDR3 coding sequence is TGCAGCACCGGGTTCACCTACGAGCAGTACTTC.

The chain recombines TRBV4-3 with TRBJ2-3, with 11 bases that match TRBD2. Germline V lookup: CDR1 LGHNA, CDR2 YSLEER. V was clipped by 4 bases and J by 5 bases; unmatched bases: 14. The CDR3 contains 18 residues. CDR3 region: CASSLIPFTSGSRDTQYF. For the CDR3, the DNA is TGCGCCAGCAGCCTAATCCCCTTTACTAGCGGGAGTCGAGATACGCAGTATTTT.

The V call is TRBV5-8, the J call TRBJ2-7; tentative D call: TRBD2 (7 bases). Germline V CDR1 and CDR2: SGHTS, YDEGEE. The CDR3 is 18 residues long. Trimming removed 5 bases from V and 2 bases from J, with 26 bases in between. This chain's CDR3 is CASRYRALRGGWTYEQYF. CDR3 DNA: TGTGCCAGCAGATACCGGGCTCTTAGGGGGGGATGGACCTACGAGCAGTACTTC.

V and J are TRBV9 and TRBJ2-5; TRBD1 is a possible D gene (6 bases). Looked up from germline, CDR1 is SGDLS and CDR2 is YYNGEE. CDR3 length: 13 residues. With 0 bases removed from V and 7 bases from J, the gap between germline ends came to 10 bases. CDR3 sequence: CASSVEGEGTQYF. The CDR3 DNA reads TGTGCCAGCAGCGTAGAGGGGGAAGGGACCCAGTACTTC.

The chain joins TRBV6-5 to TRBJ1-3; D uncertain. CDR3 length equals 13 residues. The ends were cut back, 2 bases at V and 4 bases at J, with 6 bases in the middle. CDR1 MNHEY and CDR2 SVGAGI come from the germline V gene. CDR3 protein: CASSYGQGNTIYF. In nucleotides, the CDR3 is TGTGCCAGCAGTTACGGCCAAGGAAACACCATATATTTT.